A selection of T cell receptor beta chains follows, all from one sample in a study of Graves' ophthalmopathy and Graves' hyperthyroidism. MiXCR, applied by TCRdb to the multiplex PCR reads, yields one record per CDR3 protein. The sample contains approximately 1.2 million distinct CDR3 sequences, approximately 35% of which appear only once. Sequenced sample: peripheral blood or thyroid tissue (not recorded which). These receptors were obtained from an adult man with Graves' hyperthyroidism. Each CDR3 is given with its conserved first and last residue. The D gene is left open where the match is weak. Clone size is stated in some rows and not others, as once, few, many or a class when expanded.

D gene: TRBD1
V gene: TRBV29-1
clone size: once
J gene: TRBJ1-2
CDR3 DNA: TGCAGCAGTCCACAGGGGGCCGGTGGCTACACCTTC
CDR3 protein: CSSPQGAGGYTF

D gene: NA
V gene: TRBV5-1
clone size: many
J gene: TRBJ1-1
CDR3 DNA: TGCGCCAGCAGCTTGGCCTGGGGGGCTGGGGAGACTGAAGCTTTCTTT
CDR3 protein: CASSLAWGAGETEAFF

D gene: NA
V gene: TRBV2
clone size: NA
J gene: TRBJ1-4
CDR3 DNA: TGTGCCAGCAGTGAAAACGGAGGGGCAGAAAAACTGTTTTTT
CDR3 protein: CASSENGGAEKLFF

D gene: NA
V gene: TRBV14
clone size: many
J gene: TRBJ1-1
CDR3 DNA: TGTGCCAGCAGCCACCCTTCGGGGGGAGCTTTCTTT
CDR3 protein: CASSHPSGGAFF

D gene: NA
V gene: TRBV29-1
clone size: NA
J gene: TRBJ2-3
CDR3 DNA: TGCAGCGTCGGATTTACGGGACTCACAGATACGCAGTATTTT
CDR3 protein: CSVGFTGLTDTQYF

D gene: NA
V gene: TRBV29-1
clone size: many
J gene: TRBJ2-5
CDR3 DNA: TGCAGCGTTGTGGTGGCCTTGGATGCAGGGACCCAGTACTTC
CDR3 protein: CSVVVALDAGTQYF

D gene: NA
V gene: TRBV7-2
clone size: NA
J gene: TRBJ1-3
CDR3 DNA: TGTGCCAGCAGCTCCAAGCCGGTAGAAGTCTCTAGAAACACCATATATTTT
CDR3 protein: CASSSKPVEVSRNTIYF

D gene: NA
V gene: TRBV14
clone size: few
J gene: TRBJ2-7
CDR3 DNA: TGTGCCAGCAGCCATTACCGGACTTGGGAGAACGAGCAGTACTTC
CDR3 protein: CASSHYRTWENEQYF

D gene: NA
V gene: TRBV7-2
clone size: few
J gene: TRBJ1-2
CDR3 DNA: TGTGCCAGCAGCTTGACACCTGATCCATCCAACTATGGCTACACCTTC
CDR3 protein: CASSLTPDPSNYGYTF

D gene: NA
V gene: TRBV27
clone size: many
J gene: TRBJ1-2
CDR3 DNA: TGTGCCAGCAGTTTATCTGCAGGGGAAGGCTACACCTTC
CDR3 protein: CASSLSAGEGYTF